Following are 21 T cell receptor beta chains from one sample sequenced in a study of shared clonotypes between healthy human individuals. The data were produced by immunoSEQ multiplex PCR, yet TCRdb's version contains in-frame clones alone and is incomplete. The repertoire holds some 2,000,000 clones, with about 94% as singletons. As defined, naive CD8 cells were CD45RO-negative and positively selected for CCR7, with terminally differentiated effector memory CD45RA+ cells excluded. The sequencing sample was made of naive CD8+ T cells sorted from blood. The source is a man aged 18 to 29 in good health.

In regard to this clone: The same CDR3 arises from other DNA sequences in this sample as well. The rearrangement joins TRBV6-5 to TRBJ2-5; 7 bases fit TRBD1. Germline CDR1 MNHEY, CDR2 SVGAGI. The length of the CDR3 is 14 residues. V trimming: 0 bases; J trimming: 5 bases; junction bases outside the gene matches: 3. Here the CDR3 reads CASSYSGGRETQYF. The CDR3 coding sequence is TGTGCCAGCAGTTACTCAGGGGGCAGGGAGACCCAGTACTTC.

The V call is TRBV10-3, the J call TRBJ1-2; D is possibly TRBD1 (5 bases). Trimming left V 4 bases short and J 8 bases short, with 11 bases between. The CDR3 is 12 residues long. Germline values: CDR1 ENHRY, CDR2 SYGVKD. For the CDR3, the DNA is TGTGCCATCAGTGTGGCAGGGACGGGCTACACCTTC. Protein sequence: CAISVAGTGYTF.

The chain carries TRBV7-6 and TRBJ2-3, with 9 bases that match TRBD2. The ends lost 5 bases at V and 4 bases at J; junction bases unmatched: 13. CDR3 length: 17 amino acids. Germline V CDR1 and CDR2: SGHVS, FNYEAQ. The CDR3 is CASSPIKGLAPPDTQYF. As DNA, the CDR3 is TGTGCCAGCAGCCCGATAAAGGGACTAGCTCCCCCAGATACGCAGTATTTT.

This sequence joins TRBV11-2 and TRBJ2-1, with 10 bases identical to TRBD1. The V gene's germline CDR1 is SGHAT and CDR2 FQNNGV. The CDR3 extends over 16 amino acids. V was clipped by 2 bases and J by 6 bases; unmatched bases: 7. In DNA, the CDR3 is TGTGCCAGCAGCTTACTCCGGGACAGGGGTGGCAATGAGCAGTTCTTC. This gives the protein CASSLLRDRGGNEQFF.

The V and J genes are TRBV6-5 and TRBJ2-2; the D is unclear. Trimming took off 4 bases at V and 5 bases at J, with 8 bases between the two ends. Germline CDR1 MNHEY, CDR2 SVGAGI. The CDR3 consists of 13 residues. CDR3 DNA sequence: TGTGCCAGCAGTTTCCAGGAGACCGGGGAGCTGTTTTTT. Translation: CASSFQETGELFF.

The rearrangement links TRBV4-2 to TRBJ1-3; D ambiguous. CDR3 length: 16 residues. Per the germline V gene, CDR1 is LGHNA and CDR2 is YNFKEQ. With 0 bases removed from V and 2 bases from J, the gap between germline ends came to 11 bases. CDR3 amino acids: CASSQEGPAPGNTIYF. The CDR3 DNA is TGTGCCAGCAGCCAAGAAGGACCAGCCCCTGGAAACACCATATATTTT.

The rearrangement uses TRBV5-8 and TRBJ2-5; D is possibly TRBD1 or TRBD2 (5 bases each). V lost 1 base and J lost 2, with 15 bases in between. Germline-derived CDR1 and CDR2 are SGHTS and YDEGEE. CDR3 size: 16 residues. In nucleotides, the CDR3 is TGTGCCAGCAGCTTGCGCTCCCGGGGCCATCAAGAGACCCAGTACTTC. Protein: CASSLRSRGHQETQYF.

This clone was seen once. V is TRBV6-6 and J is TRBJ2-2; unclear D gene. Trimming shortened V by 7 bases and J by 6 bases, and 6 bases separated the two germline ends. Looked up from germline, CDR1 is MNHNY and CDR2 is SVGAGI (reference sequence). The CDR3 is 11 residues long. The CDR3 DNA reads TGTGCCAGCATCTTGGCCGGGGAGCTGTTTTTT. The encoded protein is CASILAGELFF.

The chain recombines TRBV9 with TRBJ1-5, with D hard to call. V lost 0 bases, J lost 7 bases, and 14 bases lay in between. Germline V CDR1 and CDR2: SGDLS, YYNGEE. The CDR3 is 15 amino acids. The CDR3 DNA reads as TGTGCCAGCAGCGTAGTGGGAGGGAGTAGGCAGCCCCAGCATTTT. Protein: CASSVVGGSRQPQHF.

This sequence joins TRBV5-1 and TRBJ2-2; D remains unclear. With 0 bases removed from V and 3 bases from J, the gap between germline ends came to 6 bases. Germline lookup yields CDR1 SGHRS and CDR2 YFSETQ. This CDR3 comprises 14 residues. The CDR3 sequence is CASSLELDTGELFF. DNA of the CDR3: TGCGCCAGCAGCTTGGAATTAGACACCGGGGAGCTGTTTTTT.

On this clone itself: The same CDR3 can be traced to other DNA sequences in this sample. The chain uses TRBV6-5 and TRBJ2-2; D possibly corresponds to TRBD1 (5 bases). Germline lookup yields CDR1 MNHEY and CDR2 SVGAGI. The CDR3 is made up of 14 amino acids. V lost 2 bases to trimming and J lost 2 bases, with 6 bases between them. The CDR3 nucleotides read TGTGCCAGCAGTTACGGGGCCAACACCGGGGAGCTGTTTTTT. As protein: CASSYGANTGELFF.

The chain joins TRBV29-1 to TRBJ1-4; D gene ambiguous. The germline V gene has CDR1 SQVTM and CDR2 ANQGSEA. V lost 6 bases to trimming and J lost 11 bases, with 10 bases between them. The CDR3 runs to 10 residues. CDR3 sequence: CSVETYKLFF. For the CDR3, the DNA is TGCAGCGTCGAGACATACAAACTGTTTTTT.

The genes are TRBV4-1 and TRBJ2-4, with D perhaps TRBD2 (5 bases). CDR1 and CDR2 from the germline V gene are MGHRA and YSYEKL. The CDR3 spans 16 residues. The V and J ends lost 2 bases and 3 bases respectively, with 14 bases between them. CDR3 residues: CASSQLAGLDKNIQYF. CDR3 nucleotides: TGCGCCAGCAGCCAACTAGCTGGATTGGACAAAAACATTCAGTACTTC.

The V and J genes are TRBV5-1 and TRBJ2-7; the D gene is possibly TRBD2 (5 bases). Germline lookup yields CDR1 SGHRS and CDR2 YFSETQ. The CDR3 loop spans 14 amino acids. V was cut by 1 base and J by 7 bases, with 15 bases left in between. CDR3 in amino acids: CASSLPGPPGEQYF. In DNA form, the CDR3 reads TGCGCCAGCAGCTTGCCCGGGCCTCCGGGAGAGCAGTACTTC.

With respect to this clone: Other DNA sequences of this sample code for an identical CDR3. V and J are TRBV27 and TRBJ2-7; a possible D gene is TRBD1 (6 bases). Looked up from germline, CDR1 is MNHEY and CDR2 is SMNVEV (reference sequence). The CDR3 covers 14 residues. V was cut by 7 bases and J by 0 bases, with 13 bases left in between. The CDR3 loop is CASTPTGSSYEQYF. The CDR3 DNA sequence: TGTGCCAGCACCCCCACAGGGAGCTCCTACGAGCAGTACTTC.

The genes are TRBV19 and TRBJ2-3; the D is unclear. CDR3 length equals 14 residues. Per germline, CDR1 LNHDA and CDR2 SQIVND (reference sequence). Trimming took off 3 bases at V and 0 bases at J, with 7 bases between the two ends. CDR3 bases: TGTGCCAGTAGTATGATGGTTAGCACAGATACGCAGTATTTT. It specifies CASSMMVSTDTQYF.

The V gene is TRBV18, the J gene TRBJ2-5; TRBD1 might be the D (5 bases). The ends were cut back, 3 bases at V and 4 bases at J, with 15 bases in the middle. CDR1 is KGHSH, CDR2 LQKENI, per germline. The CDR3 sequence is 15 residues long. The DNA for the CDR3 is TGTGCCAGCTCACCCCAGGGCGGCCTGGTAGAGACCCAGTACTTC. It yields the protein CASSPQGGLVETQYF.

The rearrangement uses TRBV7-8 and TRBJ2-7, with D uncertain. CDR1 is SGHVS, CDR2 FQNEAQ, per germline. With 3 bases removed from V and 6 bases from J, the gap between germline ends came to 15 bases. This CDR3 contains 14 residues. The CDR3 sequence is CASSFLGAGSEQYF. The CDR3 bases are TGTGCCAGCAGCTTCCTCGGCGCAGGATCCGAGCAGTACTTC.

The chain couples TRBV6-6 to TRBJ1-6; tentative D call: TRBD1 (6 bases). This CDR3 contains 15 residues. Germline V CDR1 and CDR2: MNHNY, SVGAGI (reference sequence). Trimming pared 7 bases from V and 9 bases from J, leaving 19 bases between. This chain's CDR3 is CASKQDGGAGSPLHF. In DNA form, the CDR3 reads TGTGCCAGCAAACAGGACGGGGGCGCGGGTTCACCCCTCCACTTT.

In nucleotides, the CDR3 is TGTGCCAGCAGTTTAAGCTTAGACCATATTCGCAATGAGCAGTTCTTC. Translated, it gives CASSLSLDHIRNEQFF. V is TRBV27 and J is TRBJ2-1; D is unresolved. Germline-derived CDR1 and CDR2 are MNHEY and SMNVEV (reference sequence). The ends were cut back, 2 bases at V and 6 bases at J, with 17 bases in the middle. The CDR3 covers 16 residues.

In DNA, the CDR3 is TGTGCCAGCAGCTTAACTACAGGGGAAAACATTCAGTACTTC. Its protein is CASSLTTGENIQYF. The chain has TRBV7-9 and TRBJ2-4, with TRBD1 identical over 7 bases. J gave up 5 bases and V 2 bases, and 3 bases lay outside the gene matches. Per germline, CDR1 SEHNR and CDR2 FQNEAQ (reference sequence). The CDR3 runs 14 residues.